The rows below give T cell receptor beta chains drawn from one sample of a study of T cell responses to AZD1222 COVID-19 vaccine. Measured with immunoSEQ multiplex PCR; TCRdb has only the in-frame clones, and not every one. The data contain about 180,000 clones, over 90% of them seen just once; the ten biggest clones take up around 2%. Here the sequenced sample was peripheral blood, taken 28 days after the second AZD1222 dose. The receptors were gathered from an adult who received the AZD1222 COVID-19 vaccine. Both conserved end residues are part of each CDR3. The D gene is left open where the match is weak. Expanded clones are given a class, and other clones once, few, many or no size at all.

TRBV15	TRBD1	once	TRBJ1-5	CATSSVTDRGNQPQHF	TGTGCCACCAGCAGCGTTACAGACAGGGGGAATCAGCCCCAGCATTTT
TRBV6-5	TRBD1	-	TRBJ1-2	CASSPGGDYGYTF	TGTGCCAGCAGTCCAGGGGGGGACTATGGCTACACCTTC
TRBV7-9	-	-	TRBJ1-1	CASSPSRRDVAEAFF	TGTGCCAGCAGCCCCTCCCGCCGGGACGTCGCTGAAGCTTTCTTT
TRBV19	-	-	TRBJ1-5	CASSNQGPQPQHF	TGTGCCAGTAGTAACCAGGGCCCCCAGCCCCAGCATTTT
TRBV5-4	TRBD1	-	TRBJ1-2	CASLSFGQGYGYTF	TGTGCCAGCCTCTCTTTTGGACAGGGCTATGGCTACACCTTC
TRBV2	TRBD2	-	TRBJ2-7	CATGRQGGRFYEQYF	TGTGCCACCGGCCGGCAGGGCGGGAGATTTTACGAGCAGTACTTC
TRBV3-1/TRBV3-2	TRBD2	-	TRBJ2-5	CASSQRPTSGGPVTQYF	TGTGCCAGCAGCCAAAGGCCCACTAGCGGGGGGCCTGTGACCCAGTACTTC
TRBV30	TRBD1	-	TRBJ2-7	CAWSDVQGALDEQYF	TGTGCCTGGAGTGACGTACAGGGGGCGCTTGACGAGCAGTACTTC
TRBV7-9	-	-	TRBJ2-1	CASGQIDEQFF	TGTGCCAGCGGACAGATCGATGAGCAGTTCTTC
TRBV13	TRBD1	-	TRBJ1-6	CASRPRDRGSYNSPLHF	TGTGCCAGCAGGCCCCGGGACAGGGGCTCCTATAATTCACCCCTCCACTTT
TRBV6-5	-	-	TRBJ1-2	CASSSSAGGYTF	TGTGCCAGCAGTTCCTCGGCGGGTGGCTACACCTTC
TRBV11-3	-	-	TRBJ2-2	CASSPGGRGNTGELFF	TGTGCCAGCAGCCCCGGGGGTCGGGGGAACACCGGGGAGCTGTTTTTT
TRBV4-3	-	-	TRBJ2-1	CASSQEGPHGYNEQFF	TGCGCCAGCAGCCAAGAAGGACCTCACGGGTACAATGAGCAGTTCTTC
TRBV2	-	-	TRBJ2-7	CASSYENEQYF	TGTGCCAGCAGTTATGAGAACGAGCAGTACTTC
TRBV7-9	-	once	TRBJ1-1	CASIAGITEAFF	TGTGCCAGCATAGCGGGTATCACTGAAGCTTTCTTT
TRBV2	TRBD2	-	TRBJ2-7	CASSQSGGGTYEQYF	TGTGCCAGCAGTCAAAGCGGCGGGGGAACCTACGAGCAGTACTTC
TRBV3-1/TRBV3-2	-	-	TRBJ1-6	CASSPGPDSPLHF	TGTGCCAGCAGCCCGGGGCCTGATTCACCCCTCCACTTT
TRBV2	-	-	TRBJ2-5	CASRNDWRGETQYF	TGTGCCAGCAGAAACGACTGGAGAGGAGAGACCCAGTACTTC
TRBV6-2/TRBV6-3	TRBD1	-	TRBJ1-1	CASSKDRGFTEAFF	TGTGCCAGCAGTAAGGACAGGGGGTTCACTGAAGCTTTCTTT
TRBV19	-	-	TRBJ1-5	CASSGAERQSPQHF	TGTGCCAGTAGTGGGGCAGAACGACAGTCACCCCAGCATTTT
TRBV5-1	-	-	TRBJ2-6	CASSLAGGSGANVLTF	TGCGCCAGCAGCTTGGCCGGGGGCTCGGGGGCCAACGTCCTGACTTTC
TRBV10-1	TRBD2	-	TRBJ2-2	CASSAPFGLAGGDTGELFF	TGCGCCAGCAGTGCACCTTTCGGGCTAGCGGGAGGGGACACCGGGGAGCTGTTTTTT
TRBV19	-	-	TRBJ2-5	CASRAAQETQYF	TGTGCCAGTAGGGCCGCTCAAGAGACCCAGTACTTC
TRBV6-6	-	-	TRBJ1-6	CASSYGLTNSPLHF	TGTGCCAGCAGTTACGGCCTGACAAATTCACCCCTCCACTTT
TRBV10-3	TRBD1	-	TRBJ1-5	CATKTGGRNQPQHF	TGTGCCACCAAGACAGGGGGCAGAAATCAGCCCCAGCATTTT
TRBV6-1	TRBD2	-	TRBJ2-1	CASSEASGRANEQFF	TGTGCCAGCAGTGAAGCTAGCGGGAGGGCCAATGAGCAGTTCTTC
TRBV30	-	few	TRBJ1-2	CAWSVEADYGYTF	TGTGCCTGGAGTGTGGAGGCAGATTATGGCTACACCTTC
TRBV9	-	-	TRBJ1-1	CASSGKGGQAEAFF	TGTGCCAGCAGCGGCAAAGGGGGGCAGGCTGAAGCTTTCTTT
TRBV10-3	-	-	TRBJ2-1	CATATSINEQFF	TGTGCCACCGCGACTAGTATCAATGAGCAGTTCTTC
TRBV7-9	-	-	TRBJ1-6	CASSSDRGSSPLHF	TGTGCCAGCAGTTCGGATCGGGGTTCTTCACCCCTCCACTTT
TRBV27	TRBD2	once	TRBJ2-5	CASSSEREGETQYF	TGTGCCAGCAGCTCAGAGCGGGAGGGGGAGACCCAGTACTTC
TRBV4-3	-	-	TRBJ1-6	CASSPTQSLTRSPLHF	TGCGCCAGCAGCCCAACCCAGAGCCTTACACGGTCACCCCTCCACTTT
TRBV12-5	-	-	TRBJ1-1	CASGLVRSRGRGGTEAFF	TGTGCTAGTGGTTTGGTACGAAGCAGGGGAAGAGGGGGGACTGAAGCTTTCTTT
TRBV2	-	-	TRBJ1-2	CASSEGLGGYTF	TGTGCCAGCAGTGAGGGGTTAGGGGGCTACACCTTC
TRBV30	-	-	TRBJ1-2	CAWSPMYRGYTF	TGTGCCTGGAGTCCTATGTACAGGGGCTACACCTTC
TRBV28	-	once	TRBJ2-7	CASSFPTDPYEQYF	TGTGCCAGCAGTTTTCCGACCGATCCCTACGAGCAGTACTTC
TRBV13	-	-	TRBJ2-2	CASSLGRFPTGELFF	TGTGCCAGCAGCTTAGGCCGATTTCCAACCGGGGAGCTGTTTTTT
TRBV5-6	-	-	TRBJ2-5	CASSPMQETQYF	TGTGCCAGCAGCCCTATGCAAGAGACCCAGTACTTC
TRBV11-3	-	-	TRBJ2-1	CASSLDGRGGINEQFF	TGTGCCAGCAGCTTAGATGGCCGCGGAGGTATCAATGAGCAGTTCTTC
TRBV25-1	TRBD2	-	TRBJ2-1	CAVGLAGHNEQFF	TGTGCGGTCGGTCTAGCGGGTCACAATGAGCAGTTCTTC
TRBV3-1/TRBV3-2	-	-	TRBJ2-2	CASSQGTLLRGTGELFF	TGTGCCAGCAGCCAAGGGACACTGCTAAGGGGCACCGGGGAGCTGTTTTTT